One and the same sample provided the 15 T cell receptor beta chains below, sequenced in a study of identical twins. MiXCR, run by TCRdb on the 5' RACE reads, gives a single entry per CDR3 protein. The data contain roughly 260,000 distinct CDR3 sequences, over 11% of them singletons. Sequenced sample: memory (CD45RO+) T cells sorted from blood. Receptor source: a woman between 18 and 30 years old in good health.

In this sample, this clonotype turned up a few times. The chain has TRBV20-1 and TRBJ2-5; TRBD2 matches at 9 bases. V shed 6 bases, J shed 2 bases, and the junction held 7 bases outside the gene matches. Germline-derived CDR1 and CDR2 are DFQATT and SNEGSKA (reference sequence). The CDR3 is 14 amino acids. CDR3: CSALPTSGQETQYF. Here the CDR3 DNA reads TGCAGTGCCCTCCCGACTAGCGGACAAGAGACCCAGTACTTC.

This clonotype was counted only a few times. The chain carries TRBV29-1 and TRBJ1-1; D is perhaps TRBD1 (5 bases). V gave up 5 bases and J gave up 1 base, with 11 bases separating them. CDR1 is SQVTM and CDR2 is ANQGSEA in the germline V gene. The CDR3 contains 13 residues. This chain's CDR3 is CSVRLDRNTEAFF. CDR3 coding DNA: TGCAGCGTTAGGTTAGACAGGAACACTGAAGCTTTCTTT.

In its sample, this clonotype was seen a few times. The genes are TRBV7-2 and TRBJ2-5; D is uncertain. Germline assignment: CDR1 SGHTA and CDR2 FQGNSA. The CDR3 sequence is 13 residues long. V shed 3 bases and J shed 0 bases, with 5 bases lying between them. DNA for the CDR3: TGTGCCAGCAGCTTGCAGAACCAAGAGACCCAGTACTTC. As protein: CASSLQNQETQYF.

This clonotype was seen a few times. V and J are TRBV6-5 and TRBJ2-7; D may be TRBD1 (6 bases). This CDR3 contains 15 residues. Germline loops: CDR1 MNHEY, CDR2 SVGAGI. Trimming took 0 bases from V and 3 from J, leaving 12 bases between them. The DNA for the CDR3 is TGTGCCAGCAGTTACTCACAGGGACCGATCTACGAGCAGTACTTC. This codes for CASSYSQGPIYEQYF.

V gene TRBV28 combines with J gene TRBJ1-6; 7 nucleotides match TRBD1. There are 15 residues in the CDR3. Trimming took 3 bases from V and 14 from J; bases not matched to a gene: 13. Per the germline V gene, CDR1 is MDHEN and CDR2 is SYDVKM. The CDR3 nucleotides read TGTGCCAGCAGTTTCTCGAGGGGGCTACTTTTTTCCCTCCACTTT. Protein sequence: CASSFSRGLLFSLHF.

The table lists this clonotype with many counts. The chain carries TRBV7-9 and TRBJ1-1; 7 bases are shared with TRBD1. Germline CDR1 reads SEHNR; CDR2 reads FQNEAQ (reference sequence). Trimming cost V 2 bases and J 1 base; bases outside gene matches: 1. This CDR3 is built from 14 residues. The CDR3 reads CASSLRGQNTEAFF. For the CDR3, the DNA is TGTGCCAGCAGCTTAAGGGGGCAGAACACTGAAGCTTTCTTT. The full variable domain, in which reference TRBV7-9 and TRBJ1-1 provide the parts outside the CDR3, is DTGVSQNPRHKITKRGQNVTFRCDPISEHNRLYWYRQTLGQGPEFLTYFQNEAQLEKSRLLSDRFSAERPKGSFSTLEIQRTEQGDSAMYLCASSLRGQNTEAFFGQGTRLTVV.

The CDR3 is CASSPETLYTDTQYF. CDR3 in DNA: TGTGCCAGCAGTCCAGAGACACTCTACACAGATACGCAGTATTTT. This chain links TRBV12-3 or TRBV12-4 with TRBJ2-3; no firm D call. V dropped 5 bases and J dropped 2 bases, with 14 bases sitting between them. CDR3 length: 15 amino acids.

The CDR3 region has the DNA TGTGCCAGCAGCCTCGGGACAGCACGCACTGAAGCTTTCTTT. It yields the protein CASSLGTARTEAFF. The chain is built from TRBV3-1 and TRBJ1-1, with 7 bases lining up with TRBD1. Trimming took 4 bases from V and 4 from J; bases not matched to a gene: 6. This CDR3 has 14 amino acids. CDR1 is LGHDT and CDR2 is YNNKEL in the germline V gene (reference sequence).

The chain combines TRBV7-2 with TRBJ2-7; D may be TRBD2 (5 bases). Trimming removed 4 bases at V and 0 bases at J, with 13 bases between. Germline CDR1 reads SGHTA; CDR2 reads FQGNSA. There are 15 residues in the CDR3. This CDR3 is CASSSQGGNSYEQYF. The CDR3 DNA reads as TGTGCCAGCAGCTCACAAGGAGGAAACTCCTACGAGCAGTACTTC.

This clonotype was seen a few times. The V gene is TRBV20-1, the J gene TRBJ1-5, with unresolved D. The length of the CDR3 is 13 residues. V was pared by 5 bases and J by 3 bases, with 11 bases between. The V gene's germline CDR1 is DFQATT and CDR2 SNEGSKA (reference sequence). DNA of the CDR3: TGCAGTGCTGCCGAGCAGTACAATCAGCCCCAGCATTTT. It specifies CSAAEQYNQPQHF.

The chain uses TRBV5-6 and TRBJ2-7; no definite D call. Trimming took 0 bases from V and 3 from J, leaving 7 bases between them. The CDR3 extends over 13 amino acids. Germline CDR1 SGHDT, CDR2 YYEEEE. The CDR3 nucleotides are TGTGCCAGCAGCTTGGGACGGTTCTACGAGCAGTACTTC. Protein product: CASSLGRFYEQYF.

V is TRBV10-2 and J is TRBJ2-5; the match to TRBD1 covers 8 bases. V dropped 6 bases and J dropped 5; count of bases not matched to a gene: 26. Germline V gene sequence: CDR1 WSHSY, CDR2 SAAADI. The CDR3 spans 20 residues. Written as DNA, the CDR3 is TGCGCCAGCAGCCCCGACCGGACAGGGCCAGCCCGCAGCCTTCGGGAGACCCAGTACTTC. Protein product: CASSPDRTGPARSLRETQYF.

This clonotype was recorded many times. The V and J genes are TRBV5-1 and TRBJ2-7; a weak D match, TRBD1 (5 bases). The V and J ends lost 0 bases and 7 bases respectively, with 14 bases between them. Germline lookup yields CDR1 SGHRS and CDR2 YFSETQ. CDR3 length: 14 residues. CDR3 protein: CASSLDGRASEQYF. CDR3 in DNA: TGCGCCAGCAGCTTGGACGGCAGGGCTTCGGAGCAGTACTTC.

This clonotype was seen a handful of times. The gene calls are TRBV7-2 and TRBJ2-5; 7 bases match TRBD2. V shed 5 bases and J 1 base; nucleotides not matched to a gene: 1. This CDR3 comprises 13 residues. Germline-derived CDR1 and CDR2 are SGHTA and FQGNSA. The CDR3 bases are TGTGCCAGCAGCGGGAGGGGCCAAGAGACCCAGTACTTC. Its translation is CASSGRGQETQYF. Looking up the rest from reference TRBV7-2 and TRBJ2-5 gives the full variable domain: GAGVSQSPSNKVTEKGKDVELRCDPISGHTALYWYRQSLGQGLEFLIYFQGNSAPDKSGLPSDRFSAERTGGSVSTLTIQRTQQEDSAVYLCASSGRGQETQYFGPGTRLLVL.

Only a few counts were recorded for this clonotype. The J gene is TRBJ2-5, the V gene TRBV29-1, with D possibly matching TRBD1 (6 bases). The CDR3 extends over 13 amino acids. Germline V CDR1 and CDR2: SQVTM, ANQGSEA. Trimming stripped 5 bases from V and 3 bases from J, with 13 bases between. DNA for the CDR3: TGCAGCGTTCCTGACAGACAGGAAGAGACCCAGTACTTC. It encodes CSVPDRQEETQYF.